This TCR beta chain was observed in a study of blood T cell repertoires in COVID-19. This table comes from immunoSEQ multiplex PCR, and its TCRdb copy is limited to in-frame clones, with some not included. The sample lists 150,000 or so clones, about 86% occurring once. V shed 2 bases and J shed 4 bases, with 8 bases lying between them. The CDR3 covers 13 residues. The V gene's germline CDR1 is MNHEY and CDR2 SVGAGI. Sequenced input: peripheral blood. The receptor comes from a man in his sixties with acute or convalescent COVID-19. V is TRBV6-5 and J is TRBJ1-2; possible D gene TRBD1, 5 bases. CDR3 sequence (DNA): TGTGCCAGCAGTTACAGGGGATTCTATGGCTACACCTTC. It is translated as CASSYRGFYGYTF.